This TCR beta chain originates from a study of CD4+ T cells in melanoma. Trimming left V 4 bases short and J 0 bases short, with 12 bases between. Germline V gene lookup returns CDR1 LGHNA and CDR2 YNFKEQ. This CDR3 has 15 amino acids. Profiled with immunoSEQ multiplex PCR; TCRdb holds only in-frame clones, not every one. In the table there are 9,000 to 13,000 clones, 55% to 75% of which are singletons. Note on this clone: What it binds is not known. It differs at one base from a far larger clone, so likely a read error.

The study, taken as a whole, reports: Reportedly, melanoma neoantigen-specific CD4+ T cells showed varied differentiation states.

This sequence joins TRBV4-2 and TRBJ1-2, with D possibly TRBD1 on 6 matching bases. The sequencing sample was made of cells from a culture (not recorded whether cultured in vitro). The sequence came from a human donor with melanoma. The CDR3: CASSREDSANYGYTF. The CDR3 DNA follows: TGTGCCAGCAGCCGGGAGGACAGCGCTAACTATGGCTACACCTTC.